The source of this T cell receptor beta chain is a study of yellow fever vaccine responses in identical twins. TCRdb re-called the RT-PCR reads with MiXCR, one entry per CDR3 protein. The sample lists more than 1,500 distinct CDR3 sequences, about 90% occurring once. Study-wide results and caveats: As reported, the vaccine T cell response of twins seemed partly convergent and partly personalized.

V gave up 5 bases and J gave up 4 bases, with 4 bases separating them. Germline CDR1 and CDR2: KGHDR and SFDVKD. The CDR3 is made up of 11 amino acids. Turning to this clonotype: Its target is unknown.

The material sequenced was T cells from blood (PBMCs), unsorted or a sorted subset (not recorded which), taken before or after yellow fever vaccination (not recorded which). The receptor was isolated from a woman aged 18-30 years who received the yellow fever vaccine. This chain links TRBV24-1 with TRBJ1-1; D unresolved. CDR3 region: CATSVGTEAFF. The CDR3 nucleotides are TGTGCCACCAGTGTAGGCACTGAAGCTTTCTTT.